Following are 12 T cell receptor beta chains from one sample sequenced in a study of shared T cell receptors in the human thymus. Method: immunoSEQ multiplex PCR; TCRdb's copy keeps in-frame clones and lacks some. The table includes some 660,000 clones, about 90% detected once. This sample also belongs to another study, concerning human thymus T cells.

Sequenced material: thymocytes. The receptors come from a boy less than two years old with a congenital heart defect.

The V and J genes are TRBV28 and TRBJ1-5; D is uncertain. Trimming removed 5 bases at V and 6 bases at J, with 14 bases between. The CDR3 is 14 amino acids. The V gene's germline CDR1 is MDHEN and CDR2 SYDVKM. Here the CDR3 reads CASSKIGEGQPQHF. The CDR3 DNA sequence: TGTGCCAGCAGTAAAATCGGGGAGGGTCAGCCCCAGCATTTT.

As regards this clone: The sample carries other DNA sequences with the same CDR3. The chain uses TRBV28 and TRBJ1-5; possible D gene TRBD1, 6 bases. CDR3 length equals 15 residues. The V end was cut by 2 bases, the J end by 3 bases, with 11 bases between. Germline CDR1 MDHEN, CDR2 SYDVKM. CDR3 region: CASSLPDRHNQPQHF. The CDR3 nucleotides read TGTGCCAGCAGTTTACCCGACAGGCACAATCAGCCCCAGCATTTT.

The rearrangement joins TRBV27 to TRBJ2-6; D perhaps matches TRBD2 (6 bases). The CDR3 totals 15 residues. The germline CDR1 and CDR2 sequences are MNHEY and SMNVEV (reference sequence). V lost 8 bases to trimming and J lost 3 bases, with 14 bases between them. The CDR3 is CASASRGGGANVLTF. CDR3 DNA: TGTGCCAGCGCCTCCCGGGGAGGTGGGGCCAACGTCCTGACTTTC.

The chain couples TRBV30 to TRBJ2-1; 10 nucleotides match TRBD2. The CDR3 runs to 14 residues. Trimming took 5 bases from V and 10 from J; bases not matched to a gene: 11. The germline CDR1 and CDR2 sequences are GTSNPN and SVGIG (reference sequence). DNA of the CDR3: TGTGCCTGGGATTCTAGCGGGAGAGGATTGGAGCAGTTCTTC. Translated: CAWDSSGRGLEQFF.

The gene calls are TRBV4-3 and TRBJ2-6; D might be TRBD1 (6 bases). The V end was cut by 2 bases, the J end by 3 bases, with 14 bases between. Germline loops: CDR1 LGHNA, CDR2 YSLEER. The CDR3 runs 17 residues. CDR3 region: CASSQSRAGVGANVLTF. The CDR3 region has the DNA TGCGCCAGCAGCCAAAGTAGGGCAGGGGTTGGGGCCAACGTCCTGACTTTC.

V and J are TRBV28 and TRBJ2-7; D might be TRBD1 (6 bases). V was clipped by 5 bases and J by 0 bases, with 11 bases between them. Germline V lookup: CDR1 MDHEN, CDR2 SYDVKM. There are 14 residues in the CDR3. CDR3 protein: CASSATGPSYEQYF. DNA of the CDR3: TGTGCCAGCAGTGCTACAGGGCCCTCCTACGAGCAGTACTTC.

The gene calls are TRBV28 and TRBJ1-4, with unresolved D. CDR1 is MDHEN, CDR2 SYDVKM, per germline. The CDR3 loop spans 16 amino acids. Trimming took off 6 bases at V and 1 base at J, with 15 bases between the two ends. Written as DNA, the CDR3 is TGTGCCAGCAGCATTCAGGCGGGAGTAACTAATGAAAAACTGTTTTTT. Translated, it gives CASSIQAGVTNEKLFF.

This rearrangement joins TRBV5-8 to TRBJ1-5; D may be TRBD1 (5 bases). Germline V gene lookup returns CDR1 SGHTS and CDR2 YDEGEE. The V end was cut by 0 bases, the J end by 3 bases, with 10 bases between. There are 15 residues in the CDR3. CDR3 DNA: TGTGCCAGCAGCTTGGCGCGACAGTACAATCAGCCCCAGCATTTT. It codes for CASSLARQYNQPQHF.

V is TRBV28 and J is TRBJ1-2; 11 bases are shared with TRBD1. The V segment lost 3 bases and the J segment 4 bases; nucleotides outside the gene matches: 4. The CDR3 covers 15 residues. Germline CDR1 reads MDHEN; CDR2 reads SYDVKM. In DNA form, the CDR3 reads TGTGCCAGCAGTTTCCCCGGGACAGGGGGCTATGGCTACACCTTC. Translating it yields CASSFPGTGGYGYTF.

The chain combines TRBV6-4 with TRBJ1-2; D is undetermined. CDR1 and CDR2 from the germline V gene are MRHNA and SNTAGT. Trimming took off 0 bases at V and 6 bases at J, with 5 bases between the two ends. CDR3 length: 12 residues. The CDR3 sequence: CASSDSGNGYTF. Here the CDR3 DNA reads TGTGCCAGCAGTGACTCCGGGAATGGCTACACCTTC.

This chain uses TRBV4-1 with TRBJ1-1; no definite D call. The CDR3 sequence is 14 residues long. Trimming left V 2 bases short and J 1 base short, with 8 bases between. CDR1 MGHRA and CDR2 YSYEKL come from the germline V gene. CDR3 coding DNA: TGCGCCAGCAGCCAAAAGCCCACGAACACTGAAGCTTTCTTT. This translates into CASSQKPTNTEAFF.

This clone was recorded a few times. The rearrangement joins TRBV30 to TRBJ2-7, with TRBD1 matching over 9 bases. Unmatched junction bases numbered 3, after V lost 2 bases and J lost 1 base. Germline CDR1 and CDR2: GTSNPN and SVGIG (reference sequence). The CDR3 has 14 residues. Here the CDR3 reads CAWSPGTGSYEQYF. The CDR3 nucleotides are TGTGCCTGGAGTCCCGGGACAGGGTCCTACGAGCAGTACTTC.